These T cell receptor beta chains were read from a single sample in a study of T cell repertoires in cytomegalovirus infection. TCRdb redid the calling of the reads with MiXCR, one entry per CDR3 protein. The sample records more than 650,000 distinct CDR3 sequences, approximately 40% being singletons. Sequencing was carried out using PBMCs. The receptors were gathered from a human donor in good health (CMV status not recorded). Some clones in this sample may be carry-over from other donors' samples. The CDR3 runs from the conserved cysteine through the conserved F or W. A D gene is named only where the DNA matches it firmly. Only part of the rows carry a size: once, few, many, or a class if the clone is expanded.

abundance	v_gene	j_gene	d_gene	CDR3aa	CDR3nt
few	TRBV28	TRBJ2-3	.	CASSLDPGRPFINTQYF	TGTGCCAGCAGTTTGGACCCCGGACGACCGTTTATAAATACGCAGTATTTT
.	TRBV19	TRBJ2-1	.	CASSIMVSVDGYNEQFF	TGTGCCAGTAGTATAATGGTGAGCGTGGACGGCTACAATGAGCAGTTCTTC
.	TRBV20-1	TRBJ1-4	TRBD1	CSGAPWTGWNEKLFF	TGCAGTGGCGCCCCATGGACAGGGTGGAATGAAAAACTGTTTTTT
few	TRBV7-2	TRBJ2-5	.	CASSSQGDYQETQYF	TGTGCCAGCAGCTCTCAAGGAGATTACCAAGAGACCCAGTACTTC
few	TRBV6-1	TRBJ1-4	.	CASSELHEKLFF	TGTGCCAGCAGTGAACTTCATGAAAAACTGTTTTTT
few	TRBV7-9	TRBJ2-2	.	CASSLVLADTNTGELFF	TGTGCCAGCAGCTTAGTACTGGCCGATACGAACACCGGGGAGCTGTTTTTT
.	TRBV7-9	TRBJ2-1	.	CASSLLSGVHSYNEQFF	TGTGCCAGCAGCTTATTGTCAGGGGTCCACTCCTACAATGAGCAGTTCTTC
few	TRBV7-8	TRBJ2-5	.	CASSRLGGAQETQYF	TGTGCCAGCAGCCGTTTGGGAGGAGCCCAAGAGACCCAGTACTTC
few	TRBV20-1	TRBJ2-1	.	CSARGVVGGNEQFF	TGCAGTGCTAGAGGGGTGGTGGGCGGGAATGAGCAGTTCTTC
.	TRBV7-9	TRBJ2-3	.	CASSSGQDTQYF	TGTGCCAGCAGCTCCGGACAGGATACGCAGTATTTT
few	TRBV11-2	TRBJ1-2	.	CASSLDPTVFYGYTF	TGTGCCAGCAGCTTAGACCCGACAGTCTTTTATGGCTACACCTTC
.	TRBV29-1	TRBJ2-1	.	CSVWAPRNEQFF	TGCAGCGTTTGGGCCCCCCGCAATGAGCAGTTCTTC
.	TRBV7-8	TRBJ1-2	.	CASILTTENYCYTF	TGTGCCAGCATCTTAACAACAGAGAACTATTGCTACACCTTC
.	TRBV27	TRBJ1-5	.	CASTGHSNQPQHF	TGTGCCAGCACGGGACACTCGAATCAGCCCCAGCATTTT
once	TRBV5-1	TRBJ2-1	.	CASSVSGTTSNEQFF	TGCGCCAGCAGCGTCAGTGGGACAACCAGCAATGAGCAGTTCTTC
.	TRBV7-2	TRBJ1-2	TRBD1	CASSLENRGWGGYTF	TGTGCCAGCAGCTTAGAGAACAGGGGTTGGGGTGGCTACACCTTC
.	TRBV7-4	TRBJ1-1	.	CASSRIRTIQRDEAFF	TGTGCCAGCAGCCGTATCCGAACCATCCAAAGGGATGAAGCTTTCTTT
.	TRBV7-8	TRBJ2-3	TRBD2	CASSLPRVRQVADTSGPLRDTQYF	TGTGCCAGCAGCTTACCAAGAGTCAGGCAGGTGGCCGATACTAGCGGTCCTCTCAGAGATACGCAGTATTTT
.	TRBV7-8	TRBJ1-2	.	CASILVGARGDTF	TGTGCCAGCATCTTAGTGGGAGCCAGAGGCGACACCTTC
.	TRBV12-3/TRBV12-4	TRBJ2-1	.	CASSFVRRDSEYNEQFF	TGTGCCAGCAGTTTCGTCAGGCGGGACAGTGAATACAATGAGCAGTTCTTC
.	TRBV4-1	TRBJ2-6	.	CASSQGQGAGANVLTF	TGCGCCAGCAGCCAAGGTCAAGGGGCTGGGGCCAACGTCCTGACTTTC
few	TRBV7-9	TRBJ1-1	.	CASSLGRFLNTEAFF	TGTGCCAGCAGCTTAGGTCGTTTTCTGAACACTGAAGCTTTCTTT
.	TRBV20-1	TRBJ2-1	TRBD2	CSAKSGASPYNEQFF	TGCAGTGCTAAGAGCGGGGCCTCTCCGTACAATGAGCAGTTCTTC
many	TRBV12-3/TRBV12-4	TRBJ1-2	.	CASSLSRNYGYTF	TGTGCCAGCAGTTTAAGCAGGAACTATGGCTACACCTTC
few	TRBV2	TRBJ2-2	TRBD1	CATRTGTNTGELFF	TGTGCCACCCGGACAGGGACGAACACCGGGGAGCTGTTTTTT
few	TRBV10-3	TRBJ2-7	TRBD2	CAISASLAGEVYEQYF	TGTGCCATCAGTGCCTCGCTAGCGGGCGAAGTCTACGAGCAGTACTTC
.	TRBV28	TRBJ1-2	TRBD1	CASSSGGVSGGNGYTF	TGTGCCAGCAGTTCAGGGGGAGTCTCAGGGGGAAATGGCTACACCTTC
few	TRBV29-1	TRBJ2-5	.	CSVEGGSSQETQYF	TGCAGCGTCGAAGGGGGTTCCTCTCAAGAGACCCAGTACTTC
.	TRBV11-2	TRBJ2-3	.	CASSPVVDTQYF	TGTGCCAGCAGCCCTGTCGTGGATACGCAGTATTTT
.	TRBV20-1	TRBJ1-1	TRBD1	CSADTGGLVNTEAFF	TGCAGTGCTGACACAGGGGGCTTAGTGAACACTGAAGCTTTCTTT
few	TRBV6-1	TRBJ2-5	TRBD2	CASRTSGIRETQYF	TGTGCCAGCAGGACTAGCGGGATTCGCGAGACCCAGTACTTC
.	TRBV20-1	TRBJ2-3	.	CSATPRVRRSDTQYF	TGCAGTGCAACGCCTCGGGTGCGCCGATCAGATACGCAGTATTTT
.	TRBV14	TRBJ2-2	TRBD1	CASSQKGTGNTGELFF	TGTGCCAGCAGCCAAAAGGGGACAGGGAACACCGGGGAGCTGTTTTTT
once	TRBV12-3/TRBV12-4	TRBJ1-3	.	CASDGGSGNTIYF	TGTGCCAGCGATGGGGGGTCTGGAAACACCATATATTTT
many	TRBV7-8	TRBJ2-7	TRBD2	CASSWGLAGSPPSYEQYF	TGTGCCAGCAGCTGGGGACTAGCGGGCTCTCCACCCTCCTACGAGCAGTACTTC
.	TRBV28	TRBJ2-3	.	CASTLGTSSTDTQYF	TGTGCCAGCACCCTGGGGACTTCTAGCACAGATACGCAGTATTTT
.	TRBV6-1	TRBJ1-5	TRBD1	CASSLRTGRDNQPQHF	TGTGCCAGCAGTCTGAGGACAGGTAGGGACAATCAGCCCCAGCATTTT